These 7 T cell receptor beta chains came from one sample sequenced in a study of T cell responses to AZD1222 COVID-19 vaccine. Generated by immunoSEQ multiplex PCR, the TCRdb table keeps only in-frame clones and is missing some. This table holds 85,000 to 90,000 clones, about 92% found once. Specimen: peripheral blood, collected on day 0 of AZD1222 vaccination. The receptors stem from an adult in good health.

Here the CDR3 reads CASKHGSGTSYEQYF. As DNA, the CDR3 is TGTGCCAGCAAACACGGTAGCGGGACCTCCTACGAGCAGTACTTC. The V call is TRBV6-5, the J call TRBJ2-7, with TRBD2 matching over 8 bases. Germline trimming cut 7 bases from V and 0 bases from J; bases unmatched to any gene: 8. The CDR3 extends over 15 amino acids. Germline CDR1 reads MNHEY; CDR2 reads SVGAGI.

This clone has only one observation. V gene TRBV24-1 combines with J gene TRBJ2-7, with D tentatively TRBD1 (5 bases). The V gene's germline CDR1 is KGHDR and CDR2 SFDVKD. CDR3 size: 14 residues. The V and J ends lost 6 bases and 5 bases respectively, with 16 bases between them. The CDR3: CATSPGQGGDEQYF. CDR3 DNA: TGTGCCACCAGTCCAGGGCAGGGCGGCGACGAGCAGTACTTC.

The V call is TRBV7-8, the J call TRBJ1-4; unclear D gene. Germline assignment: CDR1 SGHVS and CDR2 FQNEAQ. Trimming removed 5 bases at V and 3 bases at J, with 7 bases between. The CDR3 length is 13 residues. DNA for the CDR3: TGTGCCAGCAGCCGGCGGGCTAATGAAAAACTGTTTTTT. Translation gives CASSRRANEKLFF.

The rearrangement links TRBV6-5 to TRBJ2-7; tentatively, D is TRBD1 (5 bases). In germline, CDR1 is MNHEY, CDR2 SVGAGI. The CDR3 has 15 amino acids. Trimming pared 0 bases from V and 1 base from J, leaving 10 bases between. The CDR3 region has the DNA TGTGCCAGCAGTTACTCCTTGCAGGGTTCCTACGAGCAGTACTTC. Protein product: CASSYSLQGSYEQYF.

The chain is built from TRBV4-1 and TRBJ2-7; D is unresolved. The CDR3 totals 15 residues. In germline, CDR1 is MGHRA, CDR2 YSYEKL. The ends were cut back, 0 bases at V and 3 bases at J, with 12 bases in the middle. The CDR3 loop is CASSQDRTSVYEQYF. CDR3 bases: TGCGCCAGCAGCCAAGACCGTACTTCGGTCTACGAGCAGTACTTC.

The CDR3 DNA sequence: TGCGCCAGCAGCCCGACTAGCGGGAGTGATGAGCAGTTCTTC. Amino acid sequence: CASSPTSGSDEQFF. The chain combines TRBV5-1 with TRBJ2-1, with 12 positions matching TRBD2. Germline V lookup: CDR1 SGHRS, CDR2 YFSETQ. Unmatched junction bases numbered 4, after V lost 4 bases and J lost 8 bases. The CDR3 is 14 amino acids.

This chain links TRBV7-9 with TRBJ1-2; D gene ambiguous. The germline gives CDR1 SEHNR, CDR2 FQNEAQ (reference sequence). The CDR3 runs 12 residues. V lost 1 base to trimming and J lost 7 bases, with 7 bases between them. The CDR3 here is CASSLDTSGYTF. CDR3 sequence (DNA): TGTGCCAGCAGCTTAGATACGTCTGGCTACACCTTC.